This TCR beta chain was observed in a study of cytomegalovirus exposure and HLA in healthy donors. Vbeta (60) and Jbeta (13) primers were used in the PCR. Repertoires were generated with immunoSEQ multiplex PCR, while TCRdb's copy carries only in-frame clones and drops some. Its table records some 52,000 clones. What was sequenced was PBMCs. This sequence was found in an older woman in good health and CMV-seropositive.

CDR3 sequence reads: CASSLRDNEKLFF. The CDR3 DNA follows: TGTGCCAGCTCACTCCGGGACAACGAAAAACTGTTTTTT. The genes are TRBV18 and TRBJ1-4; the D gene is possibly TRBD1 (6 bases). Trimming removed 4 bases from V and 8 bases from J, with 11 bases in between. The CDR3 is 13 residues long. The germline CDR1 and CDR2 sequences are KGHSH and LQKENI.